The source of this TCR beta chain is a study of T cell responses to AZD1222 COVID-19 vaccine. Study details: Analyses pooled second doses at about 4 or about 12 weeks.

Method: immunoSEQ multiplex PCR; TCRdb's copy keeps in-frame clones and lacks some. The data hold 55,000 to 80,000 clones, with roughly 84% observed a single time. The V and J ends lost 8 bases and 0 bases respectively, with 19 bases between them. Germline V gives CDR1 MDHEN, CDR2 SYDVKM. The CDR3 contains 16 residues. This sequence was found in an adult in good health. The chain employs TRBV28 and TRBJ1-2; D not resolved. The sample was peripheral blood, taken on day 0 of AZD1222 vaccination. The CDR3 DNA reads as TGTGCCAGCGACGTGAGGTCGGGTATAGCTAACTATGGCTACACCTTC. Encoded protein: CASDVRSGIANYGYTF.